The following is a TCR beta chain sequence with its context. The count of this clonotype is one. What antigen it recognizes has not been identified. A much more abundant neighbour one base away suggests this may be a read error. This sample stems from a study of T-cell reconstitution after alpha-beta-depleted transplantation in children (dated by TCRdb to the mid-2010s). Study-wide context: Using TCR repertoire profiling, the study quantitatively followed how T-cell immune reconstitution unfolded in children after TCRalphabeta/CD19-depleted allogeneic hematopoietic cell transplantation.

Libraries came from PCR. These reads were obtained on an Illumina HiSeq 2500. TCR libraries were prepared with molecular barcoding, using unique molecular identifiers to normalize TCRbeta repertoire quantification. The public reads were reprocessed in TCRdb via fastp at Q25 and MiXCR, keeping in-frame beta chains. Under each unique CDR3 protein, matching rows form one entry showing the most common genes and DNA. In all, the sample holds around 600,000 distinct CDR3 sequences, and 16% of those were seen once. The ten largest clones take up 1.1% of the sample. CDR3 length: 14 amino acids, cysteine to phenylalanine. The entry retains the CDR3 DNA only, 42 bases that are in frame from base 1. The germline V gene sets CDR1 to SQVTM and CDR2 to ANQGSEA.

The sequence joins TRBV29-1 to TRBJ2-1; the D gene cannot be resolved reliably. Specimen: PBMCs from the stem cell graft donor, collected from the stem cell graft. This clonotype was sampled from a human donor who donated a stem cell graft to a child with acute myeloid leukemia. The bases are TGCAGCGCCAAATCCCCACGCGGTTACAATGAGCCGTTCTTC. Its translation is CSAKSPRGYNEPFF.